Following are 32 T cell receptor beta chains from one sample sequenced in a study of shared clonotypes between healthy human individuals. Assay used: immunoSEQ multiplex PCR; TCRdb lists only in-frame clones, some missing. The sample includes about half a million clones, approximately 81% of them seen just once. Sequencing was done on a sample of PBMCs. Every receptor here comes from a middle-aged woman in good health. Some clones in this sample may be carry-over from other donors' samples.

This clone was detected only once. The chain joins TRBV30 to TRBJ1-1; the D gene is possibly TRBD1 (6 bases). The CDR3 consists of 14 residues. CDR1 GTSNPN and CDR2 SVGIG come from the germline V gene (reference sequence). With 3 bases removed from V and 1 base from J, the gap between germline ends came to 12 bases. The chain's CDR3 is CAWSPGQTNTEAFF. CDR3 in DNA: TGTGCCTGGAGCCCCGGACAGACGAACACTGAAGCTTTCTTT.

This rearrangement joins TRBV28 to TRBJ2-7; tentative D call: TRBD1 (6 bases). Looked up from germline, CDR1 is MDHEN and CDR2 is SYDVKM. Trimming removed 4 bases at V and 6 bases at J, with 19 bases between. The CDR3 extends over 15 amino acids. The DNA of the CDR3 is TGTGCCAGCAGTTCCCACAGGGACGTGATAGCCGAGCAGTACTTC. Protein product: CASSSHRDVIAEQYF.

This clone was detected a few times. A far more abundant clone sits one base away, making this likely a read error. The chain combines TRBV30 with TRBJ2-5, with D possibly TRBD1 on 6 matching bases. Trimming cost V 3 bases and J 2 bases, with 13 bases left between them. CDR1 and CDR2 from the germline V gene are GTSNPN and SVGIG (reference sequence). The CDR3 is made up of 14 amino acids. This CDR3 reads CAWSRQVLQETQYF. CDR3 DNA sequence: TGTGCCTGGAGCCGACAGGTTCTACAAGAGACCCAGTACTTC.

The chain uses TRBV7-9 and TRBJ2-3; 8 bases are a match to TRBD1. The CDR3 is made up of 16 amino acids. V lost 5 bases, J lost 10 bases, and 17 bases stayed unmatched. CDR1 is SEHNR and CDR2 is FQNEAQ in the germline V gene (reference sequence). The CDR3 nucleotides are TGTGCCAGCAGCACTACAGGGGGTGGCGGCCTCCCCCCGCAGTATTTT. This translates into CASSTTGGGGLPPQYF.

The J gene is TRBJ2-1, the V gene TRBV5-1; D uncertain. This CDR3 has 14 residues. The germline V and J ends were trimmed by 4 bases and 7 bases, with 15 bases remaining between them. The V gene's germline CDR1 is SGHRS and CDR2 YFSETQ. CDR3: CASSGMVGENEQFF. The DNA for the CDR3 is TGCGCCAGCAGCGGGATGGTTGGGGAAAATGAGCAGTTCTTC.

This chain connects TRBV7-9 to TRBJ1-4; D is unresolved. V was shortened by 5 bases and J by 10 bases, with 14 bases between the two germline ends. Germline V gene data show CDR1 as SEHNR and CDR2 as FQNEAQ (reference sequence). This CDR3 is built from 13 residues. CDR3 residues: CASSPNWSGKLFF. DNA of the CDR3: TGTGCCAGCAGCCCAAACTGGTCGGGAAAACTGTTTTTT.

The chain joins TRBV30 to TRBJ2-7; TRBD1 matches 10 bases. CDR1 GTSNPN and CDR2 SVGIG come from the germline V gene (reference sequence). Losses at the gene ends were 2 bases for V and 3 bases for J; bases not matched to a gene: 10. CDR3 length: 16 amino acids. In DNA form, the CDR3 reads TGTGCCTGGAGTCCACCGTGGGGACAGGGGAGCTACGAGCAGTACTTC. Its translation is CAWSPPWGQGSYEQYF.

This chain links TRBV5-4 with TRBJ2-7; D may correspond to TRBD1 or TRBD2 (6 bases each). The CDR3 has 17 amino acids. The V and J ends lost 4 bases and 2 bases respectively, with 22 bases between them. Germline V CDR1 and CDR2: SGHNT, YYREEE (reference sequence). The CDR3 is CASSLLGSGRGPYEQYF. The CDR3 nucleotides read TGTGCCAGCAGCCTCCTGGGTAGCGGCAGGGGACCCTACGAGCAGTACTTC.

This chain connects TRBV2 to TRBJ1-5; 8 nucleotides align to TRBD1. The CDR3 runs 15 residues. The germline V gene encodes CDR1 SNHLY and CDR2 FYNNEI. Trimming at V came to 4 bases and at J to 7 bases, leaving 9 bases not matched to a gene. DNA of the CDR3: TGTGCCAGCAGTGTAGGACAGGGTTTTAAGCAGCCCCAGCATTTT. It codes for CASSVGQGFKQPQHF.

On this clone itself: At one boundary the junction diverges from the germline segment, which might be a read error. This chain connects TRBV7-7 to TRBJ2-3, with D unresolved. CDR1 is SSHAT and CDR2 is FNYEAQ in the germline V gene (reference sequence). The CDR3 loop spans 14 amino acids. CDR3 nucleotide sequence: TGTGCTAGCAGCTTACACGACAGCACAGATACGCAGTATTTT. Amino acids: CASSLHDSTDTQYF. The full variable domain, its missing parts supplied by reference TRBV7-7 and TRBJ2-3, is GAGVSQSPRYKVTKRGQDVTLRCDPISSHATLYWYQQALGQGPEFLTYFNYEAQPDKSGLPSDRFSAERPEGSISTLTIQRTEQRDSAMYRCASSLHDSTDTQYFGPGTRLTVL.

The V and J genes are TRBV5-1 and TRBJ2-5, with D perhaps matching TRBD1 or TRBD2 (5 bases each). With 4 bases removed from V and 2 bases from J, the gap between germline ends came to 12 bases. The CDR3 has 14 amino acids. The V gene's germline CDR1 is SGHRS and CDR2 YFSETQ. The CDR3 DNA is TGCGCCAGCAGCCCCCCGGGGCCACAAGAGACCCAGTACTTC. Translation: CASSPPGPQETQYF.

This clone turned up a few times. The chain carries TRBV5-1 and TRBJ2-7; the D gene is possibly TRBD2 (6 bases). This CDR3 spans 15 amino acids. Germline V gives CDR1 SGHRS, CDR2 YFSETQ. Between the trimmed V and J ends, which lost 4 bases and 2 bases, there was a span of 16 bases. The CDR3 nucleotides read TGCGCCAGCAGCCCCCTCGGTAGCGGAGCCTACGAGCAGTACTTC. Its translation: CASSPLGSGAYEQYF.

The chain joins TRBV15 to TRBJ2-5, with D unclear. In germline, CDR1 is LNHNV, CDR2 YYDKDF (reference sequence). This CDR3 has 17 residues. V lost 2 bases to trimming and J lost 8 bases, with 24 bases between them. In DNA, the CDR3 is TGTGCCACCAGCAGATGGGGTAGAGACATCGCCTGGGAAACCCAGTACTTC. Amino acids: CATSRWGRDIAWETQYF.

This clone occurred a few times. The chain is built from TRBV5-6 and TRBJ2-3, with D hard to call. The CDR3 contains 13 residues. Germline CDR1 SGHDT, CDR2 YYEEEE. Between the trimmed V and J ends, which lost 3 bases and 6 bases, there was a span of 11 bases. The CDR3 spells CASSSGYSDTQYF. DNA for the CDR3: TGTGCCAGCAGCTCCGGGTATTCGGATACGCAGTATTTT.

The J gene is TRBJ1-3, the V gene TRBV7-3, with D uncertain. Germline-derived CDR1 and CDR2 are SGHTA and FQGTGA. Trimming pared 6 bases from V and 0 bases from J, leaving 9 bases between. The CDR3 contains 14 residues. CDR3 DNA: TGTGCCAGCAGTTTGGGGTTCTCTGGAAACACCATATATTTT. This encodes CASSLGFSGNTIYF. The full variable domain, in which reference TRBV7-3 and TRBJ1-3 provide the parts outside the CDR3, is GAGVSQTPSNKVTEKGKYVELRCDPISGHTALYWYRQSLGQGPEFLIYFQGTGAADDSGLPNDRFFAVRPEGSVSTLKIQRTERGDSAVYLCASSLGFSGNTIYFGEGSWLTVV.

The chain combines TRBV28 with TRBJ1-1; TRBD1 might be the D (6 bases). Per germline, CDR1 MDHEN and CDR2 SYDVKM. The CDR3 runs 16 residues. The V and J ends lost 6 bases and 10 bases respectively, with 27 bases between them. The CDR3 region has the DNA TGTGCCAGCAGCCCCCGGCGGGGGGCAGGAGGCTTTCGAGCTTTCTTT. Translation: CASSPRRGAGGFRAFF.

This rearrangement joins TRBV11-3 to TRBJ1-1; D remains ambiguous. Germline lookup yields CDR1 SGHNT and CDR2 YENEEA. V lost 2 bases, J lost 0 bases, and 1 base lay in between. The CDR3 length is 12 residues. CDR3 DNA sequence: TGTGCCAGCAGCTTAATGAACACTGAAGCTTTCTTT. Its translation is CASSLMNTEAFF.

This CDR3 reads CASSLRLAGAGGELFF. In nucleotides, the CDR3 is TGTGCCAGCAGCTTACGGCTAGCGGGAGCTGGCGGGGAGCTGTTTTTT. V usage is TRBV7-2 and J usage is TRBJ2-2; 10 bases line up with TRBD2. Germline lookup yields CDR1 SGHTA and CDR2 FQGNSA. The CDR3 runs to 16 residues. Trimming at V came to 2 bases and at J to 7 bases, leaving 7 bases not matched to a gene.

The table lists this clone with many counts. The chain recombines TRBV18 with TRBJ1-3, with a possible D match to TRBD1 (5 bases). From germline, CDR1 is KGHSH and CDR2 LQKENI. V was shortened by 1 base and J by 5 bases, with 9 bases between the two germline ends. CDR3 length: 14 residues. The CDR3: CASSPLDSRNTIYF. Written as DNA, the CDR3 is TGTGCCAGCTCACCACTAGACAGCAGAAACACCATATATTTT.

Details on this clone: It differs at one base from a far larger clone, so likely a read error. This likely comes from a read error, as the CDR3 has no conserved phenylalanine or tryptophan at its end. CDR3 loop: CSASKNTEAFS. The CDR3 DNA reads TGCAGTGCTAGTAAGAACACTGAAGCTTTCTCT. V usage is TRBV20-1 and J usage is TRBJ1-1; no definite D call. Between the trimmed V and J ends, which lost 3 bases and 1 base, there was a span of 3 bases. The CDR3 length is 11 residues. Germline V gives CDR1 DFQATT, CDR2 SNEGSKA (reference sequence).

The J gene is TRBJ1-2, the V gene TRBV13, with 9 bases aligning to TRBD1. The ends lost 0 bases at V and 8 bases at J; junction bases unmatched: 4. Per the germline V gene, CDR1 is PRHDT and CDR2 is FYEKMQ (reference sequence). CDR3 length: 14 residues. The CDR3 nucleotides read TGTGCCAGCAGCTTAGGACAGGGGGCTGGGGGCTACACCTTC. It specifies CASSLGQGAGGYTF.

This chain connects TRBV28 to TRBJ2-7, with 7 bases matching TRBD1. This CDR3 spans 12 amino acids. CDR1 and CDR2 (germline): MDHEN, SYDVKM. Trimming removed 2 bases from V and 10 bases from J; junction bases left unmatched: 5. CDR3 protein: CASSLPDRVQYF. CDR3 bases: TGTGCCAGCAGTTTACCTGACAGGGTACAGTACTTC.

This clone has just one count. With only one base between it and a far larger clone, this is likely a read error. Distinct nucleotide sequences in the sample also encode this CDR3. This CDR3 reads CASSQGGTINTGELFF. CDR3 in DNA: TGTGCCAGTAGCCAAGGGGGGACTATTAACACCGGGGAGCTGTTTTTT. This sequence joins TRBV4-2 and TRBJ2-2; TRBD2 is a possible D gene (7 bases). The CDR3 runs 16 residues. The V gene's germline CDR1 is LGHNA and CDR2 YNFKEQ.

The V gene is TRBV10-3, the J gene TRBJ2-7, with a possible D match to TRBD2 (6 bases). V lost 0 bases and J 3 bases, leaving 6 bases between the germline ends. Germline V gives CDR1 ENHRY, CDR2 SYGVKD. The CDR3 sequence is 13 residues long. The CDR3 protein is CAISESGGYEQYF. Written as DNA, the CDR3 is TGTGCCATCAGTGAGTCGGGGGGCTACGAGCAGTACTTC.

With regard to this clone: A far larger clone lies a single base away; this is likely a read error. The V call is TRBV5-1, the J call TRBJ2-5; perhaps TRBD2 as D (5 bases). Germline loops: CDR1 SGHRS, CDR2 YFSETQ. The CDR3 runs 14 residues. The CDR3 sequence is CTSSLGVGQETQYF. CDR3 nucleotide sequence: TGCACCAGCAGCTTGGGAGTCGGCCAAGAGACCCAGTACTTC.

The V gene is TRBV10-1, the J gene TRBJ2-2; TRBD2 is a possible D gene (5 bases). The germline V and J ends were trimmed by 2 bases and 6 bases, with 13 bases remaining between them. CDR3 size: 15 residues. Germline V gene sequence: CDR1 WNHNN, CDR2 SYGVQD (reference sequence). CDR3 sequence: CASSESPGVSGELFF. The CDR3 bases are TGCGCCAGCAGTGAGAGTCCCGGGGTCTCCGGGGAGCTGTTTTTT.

The chain recombines TRBV5-5 with TRBJ2-1; D perhaps matches TRBD1 (6 bases). The CDR3 runs to 14 residues. Trimming removed 1 base at V and 4 bases at J, with 9 bases between. CDR1 is SGHKS and CDR2 is YYEKEE in the germline V gene (reference sequence). CDR3 sequence: CASSLLRGYNEQFF. Written as DNA, the CDR3 is TGTGCCAGCAGCTTGCTTAGGGGGTACAATGAGCAGTTCTTC.

The chain is built from TRBV5-4 and TRBJ2-3; 8 bases agree with TRBD1. V trimming: 0 bases; J trimming: 2 bases; junction bases outside the gene matches: 2. The germline V gene has CDR1 SGHNT and CDR2 YYREEE (reference sequence). This CDR3 contains 15 residues. CDR3 sequence reads: CASSLGTGNTDTQYF. CDR3 DNA: TGTGCCAGCAGCTTGGGGACAGGGAACACAGATACGCAGTATTTT.

Turning to this clone: Given a far larger clone just one base away, this is likely a sequencing read error. In the same sample, other DNA sequences code for this CDR3. The chain uses TRBV4-2 and TRBJ1-2; D call uncertain. Trimming removed 0 bases from V and 2 bases from J, with 10 bases in between. CDR3 length: 15 amino acids. Germline CDR1 LGHNA, CDR2 YNFKEQ. CDR3 sequence reads: CASSQERSGNYGYTF. CDR3 DNA: TGTGCCAGCAGCCAAGAGAGGTCCGGGAACTATGGCTACACCTTC.

This clone has just one count. One junction end does not reproduce the germline sequence, and a read error may be involved. The chain uses TRBV7-2 and TRBJ2-7, with 7 bases that match TRBD1. This CDR3 has 14 amino acids. Germline CDR1 SGHTA, CDR2 FQGNSA. CDR3 in amino acids: CASSLATGLCEHYF. CDR3 in DNA: TGTGCCAGCAGCTTGGCGACAGGGTTGTGCGAGCATTACTTC.

Concerning this clone itself: With only one base between it and a far larger clone, this is likely a read error. The rearrangement uses TRBV29-1 and TRBJ2-1, with D unclear. Germline V gene sequence: CDR1 SQVTM, CDR2 ANQGSEA. The CDR3 covers 13 residues. Trimming took off 7 bases at V and 4 bases at J, with 14 bases between the two ends. CDR3 residues: CSGGLMGYNEQFF. The CDR3 DNA reads as TGCAGCGGTGGCCTTATGGGGTACAATGAGCAGTTCTTC.

In this sample, this clone turned up once. The CDR3 DNA reads TGTGCCTGGAAGGGGCGTCCCGGGGGTGAGCAGTTCTTC. This gives the protein CAWKGRPGGEQFF. The J gene is TRBJ2-1, the V gene TRBV30; TRBD2 is a possible D gene (6 bases). CDR1 and CDR2 from the germline V gene are GTSNPN and SVGIG (reference sequence). CDR3 length: 13 amino acids. V lost 4 bases and J 9 bases, leaving 16 bases between the germline ends.